This TCR beta chain originates from a study of response to subunit inactivated influenza vaccine. A single record per CDR3 protein comes from TCRdb applying MiXCR to the RT-PCR reads. The sample records about 520,000 distinct CDR3 sequences, under 8.5% being singletons. This clonotype was detected only once. Per the germline V gene, CDR1 is SGHRS and CDR2 is YFSETQ. The CDR3 totals 16 residues. V shed 0 bases and J shed 5 bases, with 17 bases lying between them. The chain recombines TRBV5-1 with TRBJ2-5; D is possibly TRBD2 (5 bases). The TCR sequence derives from a man in his fifties or sixties who received an inactivated influenza vaccine. This specimen consisted of PBMCs from blood, obtained around 25 months after vaccination. The CDR3 DNA is TGCGCCAGCAGCTTGGGTGGGTCCCCTTGGGAGGAGACCCAGTACTTC. Translating it yields CASSLGGSPWEETQYF.